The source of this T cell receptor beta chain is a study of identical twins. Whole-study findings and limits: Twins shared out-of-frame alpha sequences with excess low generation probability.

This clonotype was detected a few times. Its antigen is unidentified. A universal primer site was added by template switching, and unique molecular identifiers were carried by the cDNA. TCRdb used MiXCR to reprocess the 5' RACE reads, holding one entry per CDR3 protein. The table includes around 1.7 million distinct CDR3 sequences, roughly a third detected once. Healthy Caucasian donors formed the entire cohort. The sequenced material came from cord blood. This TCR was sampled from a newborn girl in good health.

The CDR3 nucleotides read TGTGCCAGCAGCGTATATAAGGACAGGGCATACAATGAGCAGTTCTTC. The encoded protein is CASSVYKDRAYNEQFF. The chain combines TRBV14 with TRBJ2-1, with 8 bases fitting TRBD1. Germline V gene lookup returns CDR1 SGHDN and CDR2 FVKESK. The V gene end was trimmed by 5 bases and the J gene end by 4 bases; junction bases not matched to a gene: 10. There are 16 residues in the CDR3. Drawing the rest from reference TRBV14 and TRBJ2-1, the complete variable domain is EAGVTQFPSHSVIEKGQTVTLRCDPISGHDNLYWYRRVMGKEIKFLLHFVKESKQDESGMPNNRFLAERTGGTYSTLKVQPAELEDSGVYFCASSVYKDRAYNEQFFGPGTRLTVL.